Detailed here is one TCR beta chain. Other DNA sequences from this sample encode an identical CDR3 as well. CDR3 size: 16 residues. Germline-derived CDR1 and CDR2 are SGHRS and YFSETQ. J lost 2 bases, V lost 2 bases, and 5 bases had no gene match. This sample was taken from a study of blood T cell repertoires in COVID-19. Overall study: COVID-19 samples, acute and convalescent, were from the United States, Italy and Spain. PBMCs, B-cell-depleted T cells, or T cells provided the cDNA or gDNA that made up the material.

Under the authors' procedure: The assay estimated nucleated cells by amplifying reference gene primers. Assay used: immunoSEQ multiplex PCR; TCRdb lists only in-frame clones, some missing. V, J and clone size are those of that table, while D and trimming were read from the DNA. Of fewer than 350,000 clones in the sample, 81% were seen once. The sequence derives from a woman in her fifties or sixties with active or convalescent COVID-19. The chain recombines TRBV5-1 with TRBJ2-2; 8 bases map to TRBD1. The sequenced sample was peripheral blood. CDR3 in DNA: TGCGCCAGCAGCTTCGGCGGACAGGGAAACACCGGGGAGCTGTTTTTT. The encoded protein is CASSFGGQGNTGELFF. The complete variable domain, with remaining parts taken from reference TRBV5-1 and TRBJ2-2, reads KAGVTQTPRYLIKTRGQQVTLSCSPISGHRSVSWYQQTPGQGLQFLFEYFSETQRNKGNFPGRFSGRQFSNSRSEMNVSTLELGDSALYLCASSFGGQGNTGELFFGEGSRLTVL.